The source of this T cell receptor beta chain is a study of post-analysis software for immune sequencing data. Unique molecular identifiers were present in the TCR beta cDNA libraries. Hundreds of thousands of cDNA molecules came from about 1 to 10 million T cells. One entry per CDR3 protein results from TCRdb running MiXCR on the PCR reads. The table lists fewer than 850,000 distinct CDR3 sequences, roughly 30% of them singletons. In this sample, this clonotype turned up many times. Its antigen is currently unknown. CDR1 and CDR2 from the germline V gene are DFQATT and SNEGSKA (reference sequence). Trimming at V came to 1 base and at J to 3 bases, leaving 11 bases not matched to a gene. The CDR3 runs to 16 residues. Study-level findings and limits: The five TRBV segments detected at higher frequency in patients than in controls included TRBV5-6, TRBV5-1 and TRBV20-1. F measure clustering grouped samples strongly by preparation batch.

Input material: blood. This chain joins TRBV20-1 and TRBJ2-5; 7 bases agree with TRBD2. This sequence originates from a girl aged 5-17 years with multiple sclerosis. The DNA for the CDR3 is TGCAGTGCTAGAGCATTCCTAGCGGCCTATAAAGAGACCCAGTACTTC. Its translation is CSARAFLAAYKETQYF.